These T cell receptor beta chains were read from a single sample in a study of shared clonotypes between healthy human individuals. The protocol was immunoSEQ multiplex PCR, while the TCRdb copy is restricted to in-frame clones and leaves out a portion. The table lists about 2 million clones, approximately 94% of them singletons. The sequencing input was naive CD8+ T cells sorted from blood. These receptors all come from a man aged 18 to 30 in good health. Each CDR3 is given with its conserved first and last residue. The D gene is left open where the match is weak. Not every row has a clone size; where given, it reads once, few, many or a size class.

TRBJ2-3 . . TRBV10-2 CASGPGPNTDTQYF TGCGCCAGCGGACCGGGCCCTAACACAGATACGCAGTATTTT
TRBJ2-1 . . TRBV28 CASSLWGASSYNEQFF TGTGCCAGCAGTCTTTGGGGGGCGAGCTCCTACAATGAGCAGTTCTTC
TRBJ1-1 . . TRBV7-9 CASSPGHPNTEAFF TGTGCCAGCAGCCCGGGACACCCGAACACTGAAGCTTTCTTT
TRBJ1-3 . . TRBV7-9 CASSPPGAKYSGNTIYF TGTGCCAGCAGCCCACCGGGAGCCAAGTACTCTGGAAACACCATATATTTT
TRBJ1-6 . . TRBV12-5 CASRGGGGNSPLHF TGTGCTAGCCGCGGAGGGGGTGGGAATTCACCCCTCCACTTT
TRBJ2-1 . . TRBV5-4 CASSLAGMGGEQFF TGTGCCAGCAGCTTGGCCGGGATGGGGGGTGAGCAGTTCTTC
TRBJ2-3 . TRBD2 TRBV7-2 CASSFRGLASTDTQYF TGTGCCAGCAGCTTCCGGGGACTAGCCAGCACAGATACGCAGTATTTT
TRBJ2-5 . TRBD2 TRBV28 CASSLMGLAETQYF TGTGCCAGCAGTTTAATGGGACTAGCGGAGACCCAGTACTTC
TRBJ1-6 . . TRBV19 CASSMTAYNSPLHF TGTGCCAGTAGTATGACAGCCTATAATTCACCCCTCCACTTT
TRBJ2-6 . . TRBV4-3 CASSQVYSGANVLTF TGCGCCAGCAGCCAAGTCTACTCTGGGGCCAACGTCCTGACTTTC
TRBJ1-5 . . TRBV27 CASGGIQPQHF TGTGCCAGCGGAGGGATCCAGCCCCAGCATTTT
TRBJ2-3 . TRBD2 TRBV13 CASSLGILGASGRDTQYF TGTGCCAGCAGCTTAGGCATTCTAGGGGCTAGCGGGAGAGATACGCAGTATTTT
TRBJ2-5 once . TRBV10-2 CASRARTEYAETQYF TGCGCCAGCAGGGCCCGGACAGAATATGCGGAGACCCAGTACTTC
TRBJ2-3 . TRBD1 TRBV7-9 CASSSLTGETDTQYF TGTGCCAGCAGCTCCTTGACAGGGGAGACAGATACGCAGTATTTT
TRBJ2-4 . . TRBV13 CASTPPGSKNIQYF TGTGCCAGCACCCCTCCGGGGTCCAAAAACATTCAGTACTTC
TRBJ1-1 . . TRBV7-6 CASREVNTEAFF TGTGCCAGCAGAGAGGTGAACACTGAAGCTTTCTTT
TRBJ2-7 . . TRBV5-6 CASSLQGGLPGFEQYF TGTGCCAGCAGCCTCCAGGGGGGGCTCCCTGGATTTGAGCAGTACTTC
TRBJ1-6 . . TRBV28 CASSPDRTNSPLHF TGTGCCAGCAGTCCCGACCGCACTAATTCACCCCTCCACTTT
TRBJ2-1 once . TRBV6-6 CASSYTGTEQFF TGTGCCAGCAGTTACACAGGGACGGAGCAGTTCTTC
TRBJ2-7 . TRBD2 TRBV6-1 CASSEAGGRRYEQYF TGTGCCAGCAGTGAAGCAGGCGGGAGGAGATACGAGCAGTACTTC
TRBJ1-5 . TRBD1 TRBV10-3 CAISDTGTGYQPQHF TGTGCCATCAGTGACACAGGGACAGGCTATCAGCCCCAGCATTTT
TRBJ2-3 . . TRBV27 CASGPTDTQYF TGTGCCAGCGGCCCGACAGATACGCAGTATTTT
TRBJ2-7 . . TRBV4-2 CASSHAVGDYEQYF TGTGCCAGCAGCCATGCCGTCGGGGACTACGAGCAGTACTTC
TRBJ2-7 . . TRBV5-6 CASSSVGTPIPYEQYF TGTGCCAGCAGCTCGGTGGGGACACCAATACCCTACGAGCAGTACTTC
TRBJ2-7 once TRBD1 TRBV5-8 CASRTGDSPPYEQYF TGTGCCAGCAGGACCGGGGACAGCCCTCCCTACGAGCAGTACTTC
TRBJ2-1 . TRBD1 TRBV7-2 CASSVGQGTYNEQFF TGTGCCAGCAGCGTCGGACAGGGTACCTACAATGAGCAGTTCTTC
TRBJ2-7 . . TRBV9 CASSVDHGFEQYF TGTGCCAGCAGCGTAGATCACGGGTTTGAGCAGTACTTC
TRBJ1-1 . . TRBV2 CASSPRPWGGTEAFF TGTGCCAGCAGTCCCCGCCCCTGGGGAGGCACTGAAGCTTTCTTT
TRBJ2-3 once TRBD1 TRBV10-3 CAVGAGQGTDTQYF TGTGCCGTCGGTGCCGGACAGGGCACAGATACGCAGTATTTT
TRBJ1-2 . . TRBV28 CASSFEVGAYGYTF TGTGCCAGCAGTTTCGAGGTGGGGGCGTATGGCTACACCTTC
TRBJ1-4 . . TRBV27 CASSFTGADEKLFF TGTGCCAGCAGTTTTACTGGGGCTGATGAAAAACTGTTTTTT
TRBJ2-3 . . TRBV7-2 CASSFHLSIGTDTQYF TGTGCCAGCAGCTTTCATTTGAGCATTGGTACAGATACGCAGTATTTT
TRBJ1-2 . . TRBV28 CASRYRVYDYYGYTF TGTGCCAGCAGATACAGGGTGTACGACTACTATGGCTACACCTTC
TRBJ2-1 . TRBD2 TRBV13 CASSFSGGADNEQFF TGTGCCAGCAGCTTTAGCGGGGGGGCTGATAATGAGCAGTTCTTC
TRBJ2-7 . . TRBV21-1 CASSTPSAGLRYEQYF TGTGCCAGCAGCACCCCGAGCGCGGGGCTAAGGTACGAGCAGTACTTC
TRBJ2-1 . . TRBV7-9 CASSSTRSSYNEQFF TGTGCCAGCAGCTCGACTCGAAGCTCCTACAATGAGCAGTTCTTC
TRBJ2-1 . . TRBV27 CASSLMGQDNEQFF TGTGCCAGCAGTTTAATGGGACAAGACAATGAGCAGTTCTTC
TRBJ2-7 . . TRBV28 CASSMRIYEQYF TGTGCCAGCAGTATGAGGATCTACGAGCAGTACTTC
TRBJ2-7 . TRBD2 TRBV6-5 CASSPGGYPSYEQYF TGTGCCAGCAGTCCCGGGGGGTACCCCTCCTACGAGCAGTACTTC
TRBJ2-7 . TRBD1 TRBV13 CASSLEGQGGPYEQYF TGTGCCAGCAGCTTAGAGGGACAGGGGGGGCCCTACGAGCAGTACTTC
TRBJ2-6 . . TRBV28 CASSLRVLGPGANVLTF TGTGCCAGCAGTTTGAGGGTCCTCGGACCTGGGGCCAACGTCCTGACTTTC
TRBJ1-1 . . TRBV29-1 CSVDRGGMNTEAFF TGCAGCGTTGATAGGGGAGGGATGAACACTGAAGCTTTCTTT
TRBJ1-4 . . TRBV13 CASSSPTEDNEKLFF TGTGCCAGCAGCTCACCAACTGAGGATAATGAAAAACTGTTTTTT
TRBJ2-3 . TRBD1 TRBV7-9 CASSLGQGTDTQYF TGTGCCAGCAGCTTGGGACAGGGGACAGATACGCAGTATTTT
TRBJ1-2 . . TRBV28 CASSSGNYGYTF TGTGCCAGCAGTTCCGGGAACTATGGCTACACCTTC
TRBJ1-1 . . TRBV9 CASSLWDTLNTEAFF TGTGCCAGCAGCTTATGGGACACGTTGAACACTGAAGCTTTCTTT
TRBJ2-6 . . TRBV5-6 CASSWGTGANVLTF TGTGCCAGCAGCTGGGGCACTGGGGCCAACGTCCTGACTTTC
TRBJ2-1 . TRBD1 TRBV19 CASSITGQGLHNEQFF TGTGCCAGTAGTATTACGGGACAGGGGTTGCACAATGAGCAGTTCTTC
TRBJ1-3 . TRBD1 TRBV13 CASSIQGAGGNTIYF TGTGCCAGCAGCATCCAGGGGGCGGGTGGAAACACCATATATTTT
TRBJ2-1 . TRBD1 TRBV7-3 CASSFGGQPHEQFF TGTGCCAGCAGCTTTGGGGGACAGCCCCATGAGCAGTTCTTC
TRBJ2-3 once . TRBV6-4 CASSDSADTQYF TGTGCCAGCAGTGACTCGGCAGATACGCAGTATTTT
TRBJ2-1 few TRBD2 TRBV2 CASYRRAGVLDEQFF TGTGCCAGCTATAGGAGGGCGGGAGTTCTCGATGAGCAGTTCTTC
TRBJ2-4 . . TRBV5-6 CASSLGRGILAKNIQYF TGTGCCAGCAGCTTAGGACGGGGGATCCTAGCCAAAAACATTCAGTACTTC
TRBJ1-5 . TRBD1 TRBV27 CASSIRQGDQPQHF TGTGCCAGCAGTATCCGACAGGGTGATCAGCCCCAGCATTTT